This T cell receptor beta chain emerged from a study of blood T cells in healthy people across ages. Study results and caveats: Conclusively comparing naive with antigen-experienced cells was impossible with unsorted PBMCs.

Points on this clonotype: Its antigen is not identified.

Sample-barcoded 5' priming and a J-beta primer mix drove a second PCR of roughly 6 to 12 cycles. A template-switch adaptor containing 12 random nucleotides labeled each cDNA molecule. TCRdb fed the 5' RACE reads into MiXCR, producing one record per CDR3 protein. This table holds around 1.7 million distinct CDR3 sequences, roughly 27% found once. Drawn from each donor were around 9.1 milliliters of peripheral blood. The CDR3 sequence is 15 residues long. Germline V lookup: CDR1 SGHTA, CDR2 FQGNSA. V lost 5 bases and J lost 6; bases outside the gene matches: 6. This chain uses TRBV7-2 with TRBJ2-4, with 11 nucleotides matching TRBD2. The receptor was derived from a woman in her 30s in good health. Sequences were obtained from blood. CDR3 bases: TGTGCCAGCAGCCATAGCGGGGGGGCCGGAAACATTCAGTACTTC. This encodes CASSHSGGAGNIQYF.